Listed below are T cell receptor beta chains from one sample, sequenced in a study of cytomegalovirus exposure and HLA in healthy donors. Sequencing used immunoSEQ multiplex PCR; TCRdb keeps in-frame clones, though not all of them. The sample lists some 330,000 clones; roughly 89% were seen once. Sequenced sample: PBMCs. These TCRs come from a woman aged 18-29 years in good health and CMV-seronegative. The conserved cysteine and the conserved F or W are not part of the CDR3 here. Fields, in order: CDR3 length, V gene, CDR3 protein.

>13|TRBV30
AWSPPGLAEETQY
>16|TRBV29-1
SVVWREPPPPGTDTQY
>12|TRBV29-1
SVRGQGVNQPQH
>12|TRBV27
ASNKGRWTGELF
>12|TRBV2
ASSEVEVLYGYT
>12|TRBV19
ASTRVLGTDTQY
>8|TRBV7-9
ASATNEQF
>13|TRBV6-5
ASSYAGVDGETQY
>13|TRBV7-7
ASSSPKPGQETQY
>13|TRBV27
ASSLGLAIENTQY
>14|TRBV2
ASSGETSGIYNEQF
>14|TRBV4-1
ASSQLQTGGNGKLF
>13|TRBV6-5
ASTRHSRGDTEAF
>14|TRBV19
ASSAGGLAGYYEQY
>11|TRBV9
ASSGGKHYEQY
>15|TRBV9
ASSEGLAGAPYNEQF
>15|TRBV5-1
ASSFSASATGGYGYT
>13|TRBV9
ASSVADWGHEKLF
>13|TRBV28
ASRSPGQGTYEQY
>11|TRBV27
ASSLSGSYGYT
>14|TRBV11-1
ASSTLSGSGTGELF
>13|TRBV19
ASSMPVAGEETQY
>13|TRBV4-1
ASSQEWGRGYGYT
>16|TRBV5-1
ASSSPMGLAGGTDTQY
>13|TRBV6-5
ASSYSALAGVEQY
>13|TRBV6-5
ASSYQTSGPAEQY
>10|TRBV7-3
ARGLLDNEQF
>14|TRBV6-6
ASSYWTSGRGDTQY
>13|TRBV7-2
ASSPGLAGDYEQY
>9|TRBV20-1
SARGSGTQY
>14|TRBV27
ASTPTKGGFNEKLF